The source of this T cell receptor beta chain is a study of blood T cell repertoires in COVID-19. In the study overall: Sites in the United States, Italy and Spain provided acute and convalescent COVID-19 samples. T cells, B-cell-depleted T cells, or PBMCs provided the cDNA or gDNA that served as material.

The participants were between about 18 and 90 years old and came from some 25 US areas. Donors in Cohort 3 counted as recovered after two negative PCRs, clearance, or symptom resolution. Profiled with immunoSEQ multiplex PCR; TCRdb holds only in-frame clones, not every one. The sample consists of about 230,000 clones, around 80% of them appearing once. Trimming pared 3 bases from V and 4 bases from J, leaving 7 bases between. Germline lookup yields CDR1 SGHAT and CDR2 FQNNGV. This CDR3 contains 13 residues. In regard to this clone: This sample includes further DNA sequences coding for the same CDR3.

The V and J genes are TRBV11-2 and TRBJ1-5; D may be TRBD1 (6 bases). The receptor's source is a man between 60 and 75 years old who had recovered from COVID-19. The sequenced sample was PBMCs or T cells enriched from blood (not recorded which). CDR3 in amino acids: CASSFQGNQPQHF. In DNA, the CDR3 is TGTGCCAGCAGCTTCCAGGGGAATCAGCCCCAGCATTTT.